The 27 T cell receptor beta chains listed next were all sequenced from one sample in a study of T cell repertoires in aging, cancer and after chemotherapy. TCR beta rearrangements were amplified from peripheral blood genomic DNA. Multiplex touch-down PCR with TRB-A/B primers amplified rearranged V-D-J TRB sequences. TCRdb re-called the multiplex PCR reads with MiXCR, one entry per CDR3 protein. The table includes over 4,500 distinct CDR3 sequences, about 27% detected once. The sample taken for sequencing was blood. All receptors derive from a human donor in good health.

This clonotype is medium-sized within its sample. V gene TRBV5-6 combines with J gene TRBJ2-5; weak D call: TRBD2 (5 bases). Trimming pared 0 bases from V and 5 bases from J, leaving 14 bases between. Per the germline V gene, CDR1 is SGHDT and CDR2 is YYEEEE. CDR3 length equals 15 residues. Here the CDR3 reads CASSLVVEVFETQYF. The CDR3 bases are TGTGCCAGCAGCTTGGTAGTGGAGGTGTTTGAGACCCAGTACTTC. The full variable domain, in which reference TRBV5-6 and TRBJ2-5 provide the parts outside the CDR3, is DAGVTQSPTHLIKTRGQQVTLRCSPKSGHDTVSWYQQALGQGPQFIFQYYEEEERQRGNFPDRFSGHQFPNYSSELNVNALLLGDSALYLCASSLVVEVFETQYFGPGTRLLVL.

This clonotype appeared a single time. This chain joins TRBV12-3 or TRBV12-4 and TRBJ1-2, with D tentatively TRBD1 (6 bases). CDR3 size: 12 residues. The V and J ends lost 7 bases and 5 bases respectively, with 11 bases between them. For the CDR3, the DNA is TGTGCCAGCATACGGCAGGGGTATGGCTACACCTTC. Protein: CASIRQGYGYTF.

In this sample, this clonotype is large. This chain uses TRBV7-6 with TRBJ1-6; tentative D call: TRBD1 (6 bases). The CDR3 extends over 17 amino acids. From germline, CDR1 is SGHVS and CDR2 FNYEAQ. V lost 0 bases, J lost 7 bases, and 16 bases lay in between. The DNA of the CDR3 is TGTGCCAGCAGCTTAGCGGAGGGGGTAGGATTAAATTCACCCCTCCACTTT. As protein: CASSLAEGVGLNSPLHF.

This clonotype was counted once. CDR3 loop: CASSILGTFGNTIYF. The DNA of the CDR3 is TGTGCCAGCAGCATCTTGGGGACATTCGGAAACACCATATATTTT. The chain combines TRBV7-9 with TRBJ1-3; weak D call: TRBD1 (6 bases). Deletions cut 5 bases from V and 4 bases from J, with 15 bases between. Germline V gene lookup returns CDR1 SEHNR and CDR2 FQNEAQ (reference sequence). The CDR3 runs to 15 residues.

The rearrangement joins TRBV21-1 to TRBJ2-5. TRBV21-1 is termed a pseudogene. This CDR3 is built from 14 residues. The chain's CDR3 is CASETGRDQETQYF. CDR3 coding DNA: TGTGCCAGCGAGACGGGCAGGGACCAAGAGACCCAGTACTTC.

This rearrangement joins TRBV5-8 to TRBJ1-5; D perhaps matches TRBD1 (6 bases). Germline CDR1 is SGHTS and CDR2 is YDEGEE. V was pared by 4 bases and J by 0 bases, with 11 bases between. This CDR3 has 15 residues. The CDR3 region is CASSRTANSNQPQHF. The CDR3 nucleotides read TGTGCCAGCAGCCGGACAGCTAATAGCAATCAGCCCCAGCATTTT.

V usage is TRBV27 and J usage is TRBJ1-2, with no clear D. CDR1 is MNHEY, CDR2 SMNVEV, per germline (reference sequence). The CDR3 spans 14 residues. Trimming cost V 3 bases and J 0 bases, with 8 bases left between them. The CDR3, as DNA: TGTGCCAGCAGTTTTGCGGTAGCTAACTATGGCTACACCTTC. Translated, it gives CASSFAVANYGYTF.

CDR3 in DNA: TGTGCCAGCAGTGATCAGGAAAACACTGAAGCTTTCTTT. It specifies CASSDQENTEAFF. The chain is built from TRBV12-3 or TRBV12-4 and TRBJ1-1; D uncertain. V was clipped by 5 bases and J by 2 bases, with 9 bases between them. The CDR3 is made up of 13 amino acids.

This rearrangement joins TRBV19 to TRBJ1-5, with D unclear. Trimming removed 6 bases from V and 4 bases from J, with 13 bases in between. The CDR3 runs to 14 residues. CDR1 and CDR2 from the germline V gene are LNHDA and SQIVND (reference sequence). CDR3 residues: CASRSWEPNQPQHF. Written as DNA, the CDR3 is TGTGCCAGTAGATCCTGGGAGCCTAATCAGCCCCAGCATTTT. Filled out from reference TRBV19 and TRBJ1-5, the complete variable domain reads DGGITQSPKYLFRKEGQNVTLSCEQNLNHDAMYWYRQDPGQGLRLIYYSQIVNDFQKGDIAEGYSVSREKKESFPLTVTSAQKNPTAFYLCASRSWEPNQPQHFGDGTRLSIL.

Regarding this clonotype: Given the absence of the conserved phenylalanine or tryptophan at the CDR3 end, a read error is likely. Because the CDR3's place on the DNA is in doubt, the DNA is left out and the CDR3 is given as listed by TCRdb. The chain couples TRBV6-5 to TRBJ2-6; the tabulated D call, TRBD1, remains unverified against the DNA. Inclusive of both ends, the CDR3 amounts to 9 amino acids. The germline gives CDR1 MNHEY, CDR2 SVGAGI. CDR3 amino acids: CASSYTLTG.

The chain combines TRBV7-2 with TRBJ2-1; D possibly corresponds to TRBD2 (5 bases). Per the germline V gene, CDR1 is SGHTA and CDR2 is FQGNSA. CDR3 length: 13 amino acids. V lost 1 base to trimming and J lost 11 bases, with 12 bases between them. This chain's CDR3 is CASSLGNLAQQFF. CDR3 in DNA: TGTGCCAGCAGCTTAGGGAACCTAGCCCAGCAGTTCTTC.

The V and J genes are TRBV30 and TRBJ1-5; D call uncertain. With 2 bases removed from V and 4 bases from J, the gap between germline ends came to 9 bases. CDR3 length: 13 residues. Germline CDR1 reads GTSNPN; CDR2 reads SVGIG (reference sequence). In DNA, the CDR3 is TGTGCCTGGAGTACCCACCCTAATCAGCCCCAGCATTTT. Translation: CAWSTHPNQPQHF.

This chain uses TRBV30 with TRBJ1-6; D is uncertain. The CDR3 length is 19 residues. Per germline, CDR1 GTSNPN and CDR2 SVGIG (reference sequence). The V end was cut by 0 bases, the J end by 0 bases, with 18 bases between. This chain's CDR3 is CAWSVSASRGSSYNSPLHF. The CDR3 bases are TGTGCCTGGAGTGTATCAGCTAGTCGAGGTAGCTCCTATAATTCACCCCTCCACTTT.

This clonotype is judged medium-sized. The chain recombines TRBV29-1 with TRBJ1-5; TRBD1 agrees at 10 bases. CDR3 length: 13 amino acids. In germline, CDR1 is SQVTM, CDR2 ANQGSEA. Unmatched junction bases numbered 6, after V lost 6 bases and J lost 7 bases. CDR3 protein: CSVAGTGDQPQHF. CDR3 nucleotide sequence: TGCAGCGTGGCCGGGACAGGGGACCAGCCCCAGCATTTT.

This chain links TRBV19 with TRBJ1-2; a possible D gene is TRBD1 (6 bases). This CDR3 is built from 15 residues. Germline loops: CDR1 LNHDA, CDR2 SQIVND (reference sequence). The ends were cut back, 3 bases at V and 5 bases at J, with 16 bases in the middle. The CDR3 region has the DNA TGTGCCAGTAGTATCGGGGGACAAAGTCTATATGGCTACACCTTC. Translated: CASSIGGQSLYGYTF. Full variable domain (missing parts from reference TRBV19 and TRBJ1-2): DGGITQSPKYLFRKEGQNVTLSCEQNLNHDAMYWYRQDPGQGLRLIYYSQIVNDFQKGDIAEGYSVSREKKESFPLTVTSAQKNPTAFYLCASSIGGQSLYGYTFGSGTRLTVV.

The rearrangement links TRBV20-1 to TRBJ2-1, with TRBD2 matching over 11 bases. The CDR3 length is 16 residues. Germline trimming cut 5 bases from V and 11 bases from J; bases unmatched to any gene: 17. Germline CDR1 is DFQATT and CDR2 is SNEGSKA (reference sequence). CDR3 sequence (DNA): TGCAGTGCTGAAGGAATACTAGCGGGGGACCTGGGGAAGCAGTTCTTC. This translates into CSAEGILAGDLGKQFF.

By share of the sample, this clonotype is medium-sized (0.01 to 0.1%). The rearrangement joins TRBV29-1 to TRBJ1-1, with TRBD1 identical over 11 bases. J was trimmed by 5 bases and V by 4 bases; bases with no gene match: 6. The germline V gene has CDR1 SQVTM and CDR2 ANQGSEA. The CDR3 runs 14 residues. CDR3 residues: CSVAFGTGGTEAFF. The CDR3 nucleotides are TGCAGCGTTGCGTTTGGGACAGGGGGGACTGAAGCTTTCTTT.

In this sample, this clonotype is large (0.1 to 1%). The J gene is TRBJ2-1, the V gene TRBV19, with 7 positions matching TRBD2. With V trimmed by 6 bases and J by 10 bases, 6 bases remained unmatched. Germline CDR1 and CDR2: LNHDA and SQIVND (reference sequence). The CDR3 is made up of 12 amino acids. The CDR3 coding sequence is TGTGCCAGTAGCACCGGGACTACCGAGCAGTTCTTC. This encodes CASSTGTTEQFF.

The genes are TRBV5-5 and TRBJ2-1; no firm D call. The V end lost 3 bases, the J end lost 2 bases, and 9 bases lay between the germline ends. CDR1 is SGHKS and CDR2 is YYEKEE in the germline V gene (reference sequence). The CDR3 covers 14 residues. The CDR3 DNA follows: TGTGCCAGCAGCTCCGACCGACCCTACAATGAGCAGTTCTTC. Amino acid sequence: CASSSDRPYNEQFF.

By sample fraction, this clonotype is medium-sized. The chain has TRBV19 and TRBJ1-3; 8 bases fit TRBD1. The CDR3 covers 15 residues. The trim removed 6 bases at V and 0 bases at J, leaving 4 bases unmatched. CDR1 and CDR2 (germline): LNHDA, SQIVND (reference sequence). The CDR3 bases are TGTGCCAGTAGGAGGGACAGGAGCTCTGGAAACACCATATATTTT. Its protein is CASRRDRSSGNTIYF.

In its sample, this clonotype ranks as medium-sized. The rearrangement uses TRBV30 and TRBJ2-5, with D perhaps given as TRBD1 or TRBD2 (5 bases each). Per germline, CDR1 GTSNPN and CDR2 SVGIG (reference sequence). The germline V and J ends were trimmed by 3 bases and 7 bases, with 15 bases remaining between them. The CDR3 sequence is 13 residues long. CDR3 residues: CAWRGDGQRTQYF. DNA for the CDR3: TGTGCCTGGAGGGGGGACGGCCAGCGGACCCAGTACTTC. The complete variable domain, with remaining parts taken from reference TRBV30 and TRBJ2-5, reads SQTIHQWPATLVQPVGSPLSLECTVEGTSNPNLYWYRQAAGRGLQLLFYSVGIGQISSEVPQNLSASRPQDRQFILSSKKLLLSDSGFYLCAWRGDGQRTQYFGPGTRLLVL.

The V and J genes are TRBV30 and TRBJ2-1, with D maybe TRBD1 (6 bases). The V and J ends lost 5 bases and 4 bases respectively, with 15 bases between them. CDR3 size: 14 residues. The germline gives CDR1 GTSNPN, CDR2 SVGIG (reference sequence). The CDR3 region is CAWSAGVLYNEQFF. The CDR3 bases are TGTGCCTGGTCAGCAGGGGTCCTATACAATGAGCAGTTCTTC.

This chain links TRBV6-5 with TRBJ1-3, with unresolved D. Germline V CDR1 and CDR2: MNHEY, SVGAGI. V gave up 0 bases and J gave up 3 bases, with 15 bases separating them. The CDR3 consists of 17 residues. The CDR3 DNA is TGTGCCAGCAGTTACTCGATTTTCGCGGGGAATGGAAACACCATATATTTT. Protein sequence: CASSYSIFAGNGNTIYF.

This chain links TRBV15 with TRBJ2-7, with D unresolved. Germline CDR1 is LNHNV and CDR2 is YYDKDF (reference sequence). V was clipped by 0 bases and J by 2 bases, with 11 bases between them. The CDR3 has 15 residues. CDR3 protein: CATSRDPIQTYEQYF. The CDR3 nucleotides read TGTGCCACCAGCAGAGATCCGATCCAAACCTACGAGCAGTACTTC. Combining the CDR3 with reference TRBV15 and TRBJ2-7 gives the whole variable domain DAMVIQNPRYQVTQFGKPVTLSCSQTLNHNVMYWYQQKSSQAPKLLFHYYDKDFNNEADTPDNFQSRRPNTSFCFLDIRSPGLGDTAMYLCATSRDPIQTYEQYFGPGTRLTVT.

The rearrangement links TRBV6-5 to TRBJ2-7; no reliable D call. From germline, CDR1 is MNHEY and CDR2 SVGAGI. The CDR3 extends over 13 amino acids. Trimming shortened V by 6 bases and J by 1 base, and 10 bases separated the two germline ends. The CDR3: CASRLDVSYEQYF. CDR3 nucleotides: TGTGCCAGCAGGTTAGATGTGTCCTACGAGCAGTACTTC.

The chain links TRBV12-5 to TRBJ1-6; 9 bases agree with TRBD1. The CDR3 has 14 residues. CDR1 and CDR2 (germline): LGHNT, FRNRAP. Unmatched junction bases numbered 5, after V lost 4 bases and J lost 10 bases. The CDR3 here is CASGSGQGGSPLHF. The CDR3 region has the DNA TGTGCTAGTGGTTCGGGACAGGGCGGATCACCCCTCCACTTT.

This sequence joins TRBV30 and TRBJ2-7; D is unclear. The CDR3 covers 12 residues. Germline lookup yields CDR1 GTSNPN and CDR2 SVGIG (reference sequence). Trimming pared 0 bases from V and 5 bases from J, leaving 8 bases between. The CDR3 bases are TGTGCCTGGAGTGTATCACGGCACGAGCAGTACTTC. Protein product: CAWSVSRHEQYF. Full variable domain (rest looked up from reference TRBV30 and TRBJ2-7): SQTIHQWPATLVQPVGSPLSLECTVEGTSNPNLYWYRQAAGRGLQLLFYSVGIGQISSEVPQNLSASRPQDRQFILSSKKLLLSDSGFYLCAWSVSRHEQYFGPGTRLTVT.